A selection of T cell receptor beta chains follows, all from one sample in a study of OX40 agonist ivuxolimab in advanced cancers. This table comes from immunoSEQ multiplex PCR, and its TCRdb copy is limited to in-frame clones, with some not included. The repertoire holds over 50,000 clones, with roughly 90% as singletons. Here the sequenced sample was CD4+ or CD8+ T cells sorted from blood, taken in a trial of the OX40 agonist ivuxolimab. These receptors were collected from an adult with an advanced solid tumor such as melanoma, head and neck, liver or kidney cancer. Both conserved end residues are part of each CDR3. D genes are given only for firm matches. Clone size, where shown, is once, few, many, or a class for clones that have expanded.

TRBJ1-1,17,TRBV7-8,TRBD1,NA,TGTGCCAGCAGCTTATTTACAGGGGCGCGGGGGAACACTGAAGCTTTCTTT,CASSLFTGARGNTEAFF
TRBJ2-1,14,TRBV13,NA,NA,TGTGCCAGCAGCTTAGGCGGAGTGGCTAATGAGCAGTTCTTC,CASSLGGVANEQFF
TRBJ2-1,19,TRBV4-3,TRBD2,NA,TGCGCCAGCAGTCAACAATCTGGACTAGCGGGAGTCTCCTACAATGAGCAGTTCTTC,CASSQQSGLAGVSYNEQFF
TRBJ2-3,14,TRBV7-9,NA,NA,TGTGCCAGCAGCTTTAATACAGCCACAGATACGCAGTATTTT,CASSFNTATDTQYF
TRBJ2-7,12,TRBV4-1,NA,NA,TGCGCCAGCAGCCACCTGGGGGGCGAGCAGTACTTC,CASSHLGGEQYF
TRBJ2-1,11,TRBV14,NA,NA,TGTGCCAGCAGCCAGCTACGAGAGCAGTTCTTC,CASSQLREQFF
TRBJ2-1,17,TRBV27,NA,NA,TGTGCCAGCGCCGAACCCCCGGACGGGGAATCCTACAATGAGCAGTTCTTC,CASAEPPDGESYNEQFF
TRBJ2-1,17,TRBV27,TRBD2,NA,TGTGCCAGCAGTCTTTATTCCCTAGCGGGAGAGGATTTTGGGCAGTTCTTC,CASSLYSLAGEDFGQFF
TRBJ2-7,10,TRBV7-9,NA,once,TGTGCCTCAGCCAGGGACGAGCAGTACTTC,CASARDEQYF
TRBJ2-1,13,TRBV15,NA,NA,TGTGCCACCAGCAGAGGGGGCAGGGATGAGCAGTTCTTC,CATSRGGRDEQFF
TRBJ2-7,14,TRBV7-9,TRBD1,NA,TGTGCCAGCAGCTTAAGGCAGGGGGTTGACGAGCAGTACTTC,CASSLRQGVDEQYF
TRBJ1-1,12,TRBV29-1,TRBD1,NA,TGCAGCGTCGGACAGGGGGCCACTGAAGCTTTCTTT,CSVGQGATEAFF
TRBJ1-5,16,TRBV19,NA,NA,TGTGCCAGTAGTATCCCCCTGGAGGCGCGGAGTCAGCCCCAGCATTTT,CASSIPLEARSQPQHF
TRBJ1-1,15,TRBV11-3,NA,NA,TGTGCCAGCAGCCCCCGCCTTGGGATGAACACTGAAGCTTTCTTT,CASSPRLGMNTEAFF
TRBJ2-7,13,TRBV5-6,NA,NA,TGTGCCAGCAGCTCGACGGACCTCTACGAGCAGTACTTC,CASSSTDLYEQYF
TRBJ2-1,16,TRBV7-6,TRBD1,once,TGTGCCAGCAGCCATACAGGGGAAGGCTCCTACAATGAGCAGTTCTTC,CASSHTGEGSYNEQFF
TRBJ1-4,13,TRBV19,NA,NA,TGTGCCAGTAGGGGCAGGGATAATGAAAAACTGTTTTTT,CASRGRDNEKLFF
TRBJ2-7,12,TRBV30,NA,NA,TGTGCCTGGAGTGTCCTTAGGTACGAGCAGTACTTC,CAWSVLRYEQYF
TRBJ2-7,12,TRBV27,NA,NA,TGTGCCAGCAGTCCCAACGGGTACGAGCAGTACTTC,CASSPNGYEQYF
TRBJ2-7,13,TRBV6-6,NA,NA,TGTGCCAGCAGTTACTCCGCCTCCTACGAGCAGTACTTC,CASSYSASYEQYF
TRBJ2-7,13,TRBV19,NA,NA,TGTGCCAGTAGTATTTACTTCTCCTACGAGCAGTACTTC,CASSIYFSYEQYF
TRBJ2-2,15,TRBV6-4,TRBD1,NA,TGTGCCAGCAGTGACGGGACAGGGGGCACCGGGGAGCTGTTTTTT,CASSDGTGGTGELFF
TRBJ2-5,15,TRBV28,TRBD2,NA,TGTGCCAGCAGCCTGACTAGCGGGAGAGGAGAGACCCAGTACTTC,CASSLTSGRGETQYF
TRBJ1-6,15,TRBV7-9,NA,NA,TGTGCCAGCAGCTTTCCCCAGGGTATCAATTCACCCCTCCACTTT,CASSFPQGINSPLHF
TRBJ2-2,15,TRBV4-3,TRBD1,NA,TGCGCCAGCAGCCAAGAGGGACAGGGGACCGGGGAGCTGTTTTTT,CASSQEGQGTGELFF
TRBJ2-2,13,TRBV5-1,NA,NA,TGCGCCAGCAGCTGGGACAACACCGGGGAGCTGTTTTTT,CASSWDNTGELFF
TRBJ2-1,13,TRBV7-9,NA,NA,TGTGCCAGCAGCTTACCTGGTGGCGATGAGCAGTTCTTC,CASSLPGGDEQFF
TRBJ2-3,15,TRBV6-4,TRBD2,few,TGTGCCAGCAGTGAATCTAGCGGGAGCCCAGATACGCAGTATTTT,CASSESSGSPDTQYF
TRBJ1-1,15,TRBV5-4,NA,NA,TGTGCCAGCAGCTTGGGAGACAGCCAAAACACTGAAGCTTTCTTT,CASSLGDSQNTEAFF
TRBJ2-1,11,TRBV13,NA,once,TGTGCCAGCAGCTGGGTTAATGAGCAGTTCTTC,CASSWVNEQFF
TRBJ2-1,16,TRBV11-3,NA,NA,TGTGCCAGCAGCTTTGCTGACTACCCTTCGGTGGATGAGCAGTTCTTC,CASSFADYPSVDEQFF
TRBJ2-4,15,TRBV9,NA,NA,TGTGCCAGCAGCGTAGGTGGGGGGCAGCAAAACATTCAGTACTTC,CASSVGGGQQNIQYF
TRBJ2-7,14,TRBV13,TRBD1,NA,TGTGCCAGCAGCACGGACAGGGGGGTTGGCGAGCAGTACTTC,CASSTDRGVGEQYF
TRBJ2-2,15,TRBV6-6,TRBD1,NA,TGTGCCAGCAGTTTGGGACAGGGGAGAGTCGGGGAGCTGTTTTTT,CASSLGQGRVGELFF
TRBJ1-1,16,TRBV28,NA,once,TGTGCCAGCAGTTCCATCGGGCGCCACGGGGACACTGAAGCTTTCTTT,CASSSIGRHGDTEAFF
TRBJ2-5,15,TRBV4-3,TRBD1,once,TGCGCCAGCAGCCAAGGACAGGGGGCGGGGGAGACCCAGTACTTC,CASSQGQGAGETQYF
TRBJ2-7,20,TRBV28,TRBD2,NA,TGTGCCAGCAGTACCCCTGCCCTAGCGGTAGGCCGCCAGAACTTCTACGAGCAGTACTTC,CASSTPALAVGRQNFYEQYF
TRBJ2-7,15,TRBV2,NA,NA,TGTGCCAGCCTTAAATGGGGCACTCTAAGATTGCGACGGTACTTC,CASLKWGTLRLRRYF
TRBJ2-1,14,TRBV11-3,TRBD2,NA,TGTGCCAGCAGCCGATCGGGAGGGTCCAATGAGCAGTTCTTC,CASSRSGGSNEQFF
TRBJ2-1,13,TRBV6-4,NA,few,TGTGCCAGCAGTGACGGCGCGGGCTATGAGCAGTTCTTC,CASSDGAGYEQFF
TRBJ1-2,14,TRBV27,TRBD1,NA,TGTGCCAGCGGGGACAGGGGGCCTAACTATGGCTACACCTTC,CASGDRGPNYGYTF
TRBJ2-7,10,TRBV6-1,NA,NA,TGTGCCAGCGGCTCCTACGAGCAGTACTTC,CASGSYEQYF
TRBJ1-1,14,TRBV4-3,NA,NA,TGCGCCAGCAGCCAAGAACCAGGGTGGACTGAAGCTTTCTTT,CASSQEPGWTEAFF
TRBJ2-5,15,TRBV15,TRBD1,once,TGTGCCACCAGCATACTTCAGGGGGCCCAAGAGACCCAGTACTTC,CATSILQGAQETQYF
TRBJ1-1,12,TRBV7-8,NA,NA,TGTGCCAGCAGCTTAGGCACGGATGAAGCTTTCTTT,CASSLGTDEAFF
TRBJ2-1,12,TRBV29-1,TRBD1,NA,TGCAGCGGGACAGGGCTTGGGAATGAGCAGTTCTTC,CSGTGLGNEQFF
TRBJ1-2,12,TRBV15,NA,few,TGTGCCACCAGCACAGGGGTGGGTGGCTACACCTTC,CATSTGVGGYTF
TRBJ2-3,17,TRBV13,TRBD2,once,TGTGCCAGCAGCACGGGACTAGCGGGAGGGCTCCCAGATACGCAGTATTTT,CASSTGLAGGLPDTQYF
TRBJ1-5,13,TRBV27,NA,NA,TGTGCCAGCAGTTTATGGGGGAATCAGCCCCAGCATTTT,CASSLWGNQPQHF
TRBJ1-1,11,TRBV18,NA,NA,TGTGCCAGCTCTCTGAACACTGAAGCTTTCTTT,CASSLNTEAFF
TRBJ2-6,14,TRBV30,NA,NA,TGTGCCTGGAGTGCCGGTTCTGGGGCCAACGTCCTGACTTTC,CAWSAGSGANVLTF
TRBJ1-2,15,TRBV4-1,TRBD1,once,TGCGCCAGCAGCCCAGGACAGGGGCCGTACTATGGCTACACCTTC,CASSPGQGPYYGYTF
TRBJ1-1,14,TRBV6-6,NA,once,TGTGCCAGCAGTTACGGGTCCTCTCGGACTGAAGCTTTCTTT,CASSYGSSRTEAFF
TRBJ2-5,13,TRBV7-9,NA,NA,TGTGCCAGCAGCTTCCCCGGGGAAGAGACCCAGTACTTC,CASSFPGEETQYF
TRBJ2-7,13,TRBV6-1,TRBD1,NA,TGTGCCAGCAAGGGACAGACTCCCTACGAGCAGTACTTC,CASKGQTPYEQYF
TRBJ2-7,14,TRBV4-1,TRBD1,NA,TGCGCCAGCAGCCCGAGGGACAGGTTATACGAGCAGTACTTC,CASSPRDRLYEQYF
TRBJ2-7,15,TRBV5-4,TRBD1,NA,TGTGCCAGCAGCTCGATGGACAGGGGGCTCTACGAGCAGTACTTC,CASSSMDRGLYEQYF